This TCR beta chain was observed in a study of blood T cell repertoires in COVID-19 (dated by TCRdb to about 2020). As for the study more broadly: Samples covering the acute and convalescent phases of COVID-19 were provided by collaborators in the United States, Italy and Spain. The repertoires were released in a freely available public database intended as a resource for research on the immune response to SARS-CoV-2. Subjects who had been exposed to COVID-19, were actively infected with it, or had recovered from it provided the deeply sampled blood TCRbeta repertoires that made up the dataset. Nearly every sample came with metadata listing a de-identified subject ID, COVID-19 status, age in years and sex. Samples came from the ongoing ImmuneRACE study (first 160 participants) plus 1,254 subjects from 6 global collaborators. The prospective study material was composed of cDNA or gDNA derived from T cells, B-cell-depleted T cells, or PBMCs. Where HLA class I and class II types were available, the types were taken from metadata supplied by the sample provider, not from assay-based typing. Broad study findings and their caveats: The amount of clinical and demographic metadata varied by source and participant and was provided uncurated.

One collaborating source in Seattle enrolled patients during active infection and followed them longitudinally through the course of disease. Each collaborating institution followed its own protocols to collect whole blood in K2EDTA tubes. Collaborator samples were shipped for TCRbeta analysis as frozen whole blood, isolated PBMCs, or DNA extracted from either sample type. TCRbeta CDR3 regions were amplified from genomic DNA using the immunoSEQ Assay, a bias-controlled multiplex PCR. On the study's bioinformatics: The number of nucleated cells in each sample was estimated by amplification of reference gene primers within the assay. Sequence reads were collapsed and filtered to measure the absolute abundance of every unique TCRbeta CDR3 rearrangement. For each sample, productive Simpson clonality was calculated as the square root of Simpson's diversity index across productive rearrangements. The table was pulled from immuneACCESS by TCRdb, which kept in-frame rearrangements only. Such tables lose some clones; where checked, under half of the loss comes from unresolved V genes, and the rest has no known cause. The D gene and trimming were derived from the DNA, and the V and J assignments and clone size from that table. The table for this sample lists about 55,000 clones; roughly 87% of them were counted only once. The ten largest clonotypes hold 3% to 4% of the sample.

On this clone itself: It lacks a known antigen. Base qualities are not at hand, and no much larger clone is one base apart.

Taken from the germline V gene (reference sequence), the CDR1 and CDR2 loops are LNHDA and SQIVND. The junction shows trimming of 5 bases on V and 2 bases on J, and the gene matches do not reach 14 bases of it. From cysteine to phenylalanine, the CDR3 is 18 amino acids long. Just the 54-base CDR3 DNA is kept, in frame starting at base 1. Sequencing was done on a sample of peripheral blood. The V and J segments used are TRBV19 and TRBJ2-3, with 9 bases aligning to TRBD2. The receptor's source is a man aged 35 to 55 with COVID-19, enrolled during active disease. In nucleotides, the sequence is TGTGCCAGTAGTCCACCTAGCGGGACTCTTCCCTACACAGATACGCAGTATTTT. The encoded protein is CASSPPSGTLPYTDTQYF.